This TCR beta chain is drawn from a study of shared clonotypes between healthy human individuals. The germline V gene encodes CDR1 SGHNT and CDR2 YENEEA. V gave up 5 bases and J gave up 2 bases, with 15 bases separating them. The CDR3 loop spans 15 amino acids. Deep-level settings were used for running the assay. The method was immunoSEQ multiplex PCR; TCRdb's version includes in-frame clones alone and lacks a portion of them. Of about 1.1 million clones in the sample, about 84% were seen once. Only Caucasian adults living in Nashville, Tennessee served as donors. The V and J genes are TRBV11-3 and TRBJ1-2, with D maybe TRBD1 (6 bases). The specimen was memory CD4+ T cells from PBMCs. Regarding subset: CD45RA-negative fraction. The source of this sequence is a man aged 18 to 29 in good health. Some clones in this sample may be carry-over from other donors' samples. CDR3 coding DNA: TGTGCCAGCAGCCCTAGGGCAGGGGCGAACTATGGCTACACCTTC. Translating gives CASSPRAGANYGYTF. Full variable domain (remainder filled in from reference TRBV11-3 and TRBJ1-2): EAGVVQSPRYKIIEKKQPVAFWCNPISGHNTLYWYLQNLGQGPELLIRYENEEAVDDSQLPKDRFSAERLKGVDSTLKIQPAELGDSAVYLCASSPRAGANYGYTFGSGTRLTVV.